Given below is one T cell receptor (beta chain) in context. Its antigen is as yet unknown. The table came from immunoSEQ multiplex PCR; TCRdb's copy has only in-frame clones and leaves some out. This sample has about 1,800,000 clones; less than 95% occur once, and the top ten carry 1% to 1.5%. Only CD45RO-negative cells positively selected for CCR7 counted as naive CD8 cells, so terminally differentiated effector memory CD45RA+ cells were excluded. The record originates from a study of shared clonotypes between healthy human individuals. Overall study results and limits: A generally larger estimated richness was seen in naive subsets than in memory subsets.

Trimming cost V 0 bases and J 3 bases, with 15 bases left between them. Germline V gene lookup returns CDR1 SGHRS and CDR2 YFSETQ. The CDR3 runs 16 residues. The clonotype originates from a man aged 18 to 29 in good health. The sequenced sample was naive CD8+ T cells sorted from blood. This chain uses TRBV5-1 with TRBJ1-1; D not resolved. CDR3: CASSLDEIQAYTEAFF. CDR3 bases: TGCGCCAGCAGCTTGGATGAAATCCAAGCCTACACTGAAGCTTTCTTT.